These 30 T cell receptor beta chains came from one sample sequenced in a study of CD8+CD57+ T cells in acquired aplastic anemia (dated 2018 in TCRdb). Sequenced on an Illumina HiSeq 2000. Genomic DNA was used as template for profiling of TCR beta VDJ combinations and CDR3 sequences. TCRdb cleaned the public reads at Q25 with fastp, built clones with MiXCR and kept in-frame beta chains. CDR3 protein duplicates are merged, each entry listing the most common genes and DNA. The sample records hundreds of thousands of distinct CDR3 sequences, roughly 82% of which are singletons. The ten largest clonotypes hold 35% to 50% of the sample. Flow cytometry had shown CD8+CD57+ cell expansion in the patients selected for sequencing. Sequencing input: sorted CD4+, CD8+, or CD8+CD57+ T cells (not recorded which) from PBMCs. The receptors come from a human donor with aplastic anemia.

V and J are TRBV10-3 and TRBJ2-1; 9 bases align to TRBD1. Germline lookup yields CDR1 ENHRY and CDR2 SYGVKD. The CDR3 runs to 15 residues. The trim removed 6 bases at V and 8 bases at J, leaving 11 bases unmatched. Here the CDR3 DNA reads TGTGCCATCAGGAGAAACCGGGACAGGGTAGATGAGCAGTTCTTC. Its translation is CAIRRNRDRVDEQFF.

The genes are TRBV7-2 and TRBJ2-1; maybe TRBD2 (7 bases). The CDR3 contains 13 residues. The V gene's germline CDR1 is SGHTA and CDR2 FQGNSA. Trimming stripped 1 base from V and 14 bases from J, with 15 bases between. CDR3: CASSLGGGPEKFF. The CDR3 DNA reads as TGTGCCAGCAGCTTAGGGGGGGGCCCCGAGAAGTTCTTC.

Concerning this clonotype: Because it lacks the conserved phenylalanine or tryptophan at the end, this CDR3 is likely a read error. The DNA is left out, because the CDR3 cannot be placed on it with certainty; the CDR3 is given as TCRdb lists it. The CDR3 region is CASSFDPSGTDLS. This rearrangement joins TRBV11-3 to TRBJ1-2; the D call of TRBD1 is as the table states it, not checked on the DNA. Germline CDR1 reads SGHNT; CDR2 reads YENEEA. The CDR3 is made up of 13 amino acids, end residues included.

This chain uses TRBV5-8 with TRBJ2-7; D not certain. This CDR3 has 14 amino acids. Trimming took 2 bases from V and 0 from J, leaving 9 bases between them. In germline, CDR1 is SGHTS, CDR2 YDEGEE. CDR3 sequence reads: CASSLDAGSYEQYF. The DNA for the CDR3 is TGTGCCAGCAGCTTAGACGCCGGCTCCTACGAGCAGTACTTC.

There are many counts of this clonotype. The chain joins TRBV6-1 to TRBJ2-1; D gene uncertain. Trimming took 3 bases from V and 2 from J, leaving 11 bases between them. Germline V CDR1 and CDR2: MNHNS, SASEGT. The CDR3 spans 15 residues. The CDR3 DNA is TGTGCCAGCAGTGATGGCCCGGAGACCTACAATGAGCAGTTCTTC. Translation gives CASSDGPETYNEQFF.

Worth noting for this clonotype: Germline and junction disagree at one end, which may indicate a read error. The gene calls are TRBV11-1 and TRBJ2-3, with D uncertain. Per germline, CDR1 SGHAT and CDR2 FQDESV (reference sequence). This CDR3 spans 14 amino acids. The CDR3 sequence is CASSLALRANTEAF. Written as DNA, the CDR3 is TGTGCCAGCAGCTTAGCGCTAAGAGCGAACACTGAAGCTTTT.

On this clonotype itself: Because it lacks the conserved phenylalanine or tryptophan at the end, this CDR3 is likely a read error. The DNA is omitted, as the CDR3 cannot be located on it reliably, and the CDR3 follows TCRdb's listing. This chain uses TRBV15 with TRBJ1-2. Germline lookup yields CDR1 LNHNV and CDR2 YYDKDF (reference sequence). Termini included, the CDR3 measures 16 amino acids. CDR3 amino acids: CANRQGRASSTYGQTR.

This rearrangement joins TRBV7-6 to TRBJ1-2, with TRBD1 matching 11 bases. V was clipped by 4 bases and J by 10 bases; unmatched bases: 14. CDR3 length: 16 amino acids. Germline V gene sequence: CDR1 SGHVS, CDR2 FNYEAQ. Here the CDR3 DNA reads TGTGCCAGCAGCTCGGACAGGGGGCATTCACCCCTCCACTACACCTTC. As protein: CASSSDRGHSPLHYTF.

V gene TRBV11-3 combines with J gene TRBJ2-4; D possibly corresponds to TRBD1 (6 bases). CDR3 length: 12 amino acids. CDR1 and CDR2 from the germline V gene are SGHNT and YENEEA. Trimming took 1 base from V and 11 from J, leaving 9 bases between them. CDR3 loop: CASSLGGQVQYF. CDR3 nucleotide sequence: TGTGCCAGCAGCTTAGGGGGGCAAGTTCAGTACTTC.

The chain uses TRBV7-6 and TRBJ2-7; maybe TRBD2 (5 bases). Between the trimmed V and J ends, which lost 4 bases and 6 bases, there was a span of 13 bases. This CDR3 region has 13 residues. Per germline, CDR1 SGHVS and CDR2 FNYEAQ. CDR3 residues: CASSSREGSEQYF. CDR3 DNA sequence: TGTGCCAGCAGCTCCCGGGAAGGGAGCGAGCAGTACTTC.

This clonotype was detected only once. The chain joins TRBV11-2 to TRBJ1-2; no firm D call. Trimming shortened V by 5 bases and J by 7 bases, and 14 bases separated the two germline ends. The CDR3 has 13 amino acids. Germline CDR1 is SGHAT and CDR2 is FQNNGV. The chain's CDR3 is CASSAGNYPGYTF. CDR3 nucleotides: TGTGCCAGCAGCGCGGGGAACTATCCTGGCTACACCTTC.

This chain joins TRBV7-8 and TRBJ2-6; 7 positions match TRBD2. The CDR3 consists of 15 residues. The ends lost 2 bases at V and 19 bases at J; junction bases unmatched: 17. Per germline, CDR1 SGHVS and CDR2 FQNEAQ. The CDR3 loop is CASSLSGGADTQYTF. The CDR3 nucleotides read TGTGCCAGCAGCTTATCGGGAGGTGCCGATACGCAGTATACTTTC.

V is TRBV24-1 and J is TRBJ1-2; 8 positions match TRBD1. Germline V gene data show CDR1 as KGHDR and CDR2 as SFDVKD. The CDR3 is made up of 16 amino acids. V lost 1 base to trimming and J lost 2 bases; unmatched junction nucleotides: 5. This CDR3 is CATSDFEDRVNYGYTF. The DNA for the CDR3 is TGTGCCACCAGTGATTTCGAGGACAGGGTGAACTATGGCTACACCTTC.

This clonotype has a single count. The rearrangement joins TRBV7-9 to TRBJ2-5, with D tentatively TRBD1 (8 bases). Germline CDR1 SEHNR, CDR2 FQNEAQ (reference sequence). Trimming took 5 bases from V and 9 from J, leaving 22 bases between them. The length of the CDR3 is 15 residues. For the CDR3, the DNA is TGTGCCAGCAGCCCACAGGGGGGCTGGGGAGGGGCCCAGTACTTC. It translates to CASSPQGGWGGAQYF.

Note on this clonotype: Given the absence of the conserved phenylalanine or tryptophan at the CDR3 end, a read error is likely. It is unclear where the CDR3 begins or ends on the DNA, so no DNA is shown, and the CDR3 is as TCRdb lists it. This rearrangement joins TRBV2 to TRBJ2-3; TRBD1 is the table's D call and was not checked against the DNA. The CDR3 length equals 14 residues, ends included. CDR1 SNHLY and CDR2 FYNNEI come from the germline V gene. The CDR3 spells CASSEAGGHETLYC.

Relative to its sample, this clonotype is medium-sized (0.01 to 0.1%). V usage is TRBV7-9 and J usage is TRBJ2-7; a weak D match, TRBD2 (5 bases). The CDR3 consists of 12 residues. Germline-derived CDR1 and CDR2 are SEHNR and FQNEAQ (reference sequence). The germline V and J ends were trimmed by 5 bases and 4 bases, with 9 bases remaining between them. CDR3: CASSEGPYEQYF. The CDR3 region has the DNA TGTGCCAGCAGCGAGGGCCCATACGAGCAGTACTTC.

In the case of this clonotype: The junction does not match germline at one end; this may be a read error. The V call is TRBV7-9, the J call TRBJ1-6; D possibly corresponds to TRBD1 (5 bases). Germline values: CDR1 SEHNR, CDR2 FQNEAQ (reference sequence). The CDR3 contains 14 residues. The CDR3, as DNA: TGTGCCAGCAGCTTTCAAAGAAGCGGGGGACGCGACGAGTTT. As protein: CASSFQRSGGRDEF.

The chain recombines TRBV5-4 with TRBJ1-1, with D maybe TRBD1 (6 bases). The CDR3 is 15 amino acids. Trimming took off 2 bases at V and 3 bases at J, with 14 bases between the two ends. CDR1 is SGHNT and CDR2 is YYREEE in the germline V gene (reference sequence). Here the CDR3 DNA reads TGTGCCAGCAGCTTAACTCTCGCAGGGGACACTGAAGCTTTCTTT. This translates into CASSLTLAGDTEAFF.

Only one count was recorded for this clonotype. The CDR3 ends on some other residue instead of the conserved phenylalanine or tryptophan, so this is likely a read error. CDR3 sequence: CASSPGGTSGLGSGYTC. Here the CDR3 DNA reads TGTGCCAGCAGCCCCGGGGGGACCTCGGGCTTGGGCAGTGGCTACACCTGC. This sequence joins TRBV7-2 and TRBJ1-2; tentative D call: TRBD1 (5 bases). The V end was cut by 5 bases, the J end by 7 bases, with 26 bases between. The CDR3 consists of 17 residues. Germline-derived CDR1 and CDR2 are SGHTA and FQGNSA.

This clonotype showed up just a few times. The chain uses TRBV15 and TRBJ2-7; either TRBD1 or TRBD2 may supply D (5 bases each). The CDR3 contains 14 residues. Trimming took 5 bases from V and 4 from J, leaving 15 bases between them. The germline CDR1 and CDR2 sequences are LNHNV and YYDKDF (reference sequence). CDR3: CATSGRGRAYEQYF. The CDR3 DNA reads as TGTGCCACCAGCGGCCGGGGCCGCGCGTACGAGCAGTACTTC.

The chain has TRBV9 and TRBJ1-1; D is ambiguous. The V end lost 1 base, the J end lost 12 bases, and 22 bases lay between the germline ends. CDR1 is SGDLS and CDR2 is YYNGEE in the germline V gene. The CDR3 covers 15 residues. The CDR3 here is CASSVYQNGNNEPFF. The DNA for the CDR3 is TGTGCCAGCAGCGTATACCAGAACGGGAACAATGAGCCTTTCTTT. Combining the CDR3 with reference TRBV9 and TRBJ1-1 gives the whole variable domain DSGVTQTPKHLITATGQRVTLRCSPRSGDLSVYWYQQSLDQGLQFLIQYYNGEERAKGNILERFSAQQFPDLHSELNLSSLELGDSALYFCASSVYQNGNNEPFFGQGTRLTVV.

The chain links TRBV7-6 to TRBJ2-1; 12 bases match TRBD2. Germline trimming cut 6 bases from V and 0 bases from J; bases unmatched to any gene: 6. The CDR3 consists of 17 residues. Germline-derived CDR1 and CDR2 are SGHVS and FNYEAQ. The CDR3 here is CASRSLAGGTSYNEQFF. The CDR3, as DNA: TGTGCCAGCAGGTCGCTAGCGGGAGGGACCTCCTACAATGAGCAGTTCTTC.

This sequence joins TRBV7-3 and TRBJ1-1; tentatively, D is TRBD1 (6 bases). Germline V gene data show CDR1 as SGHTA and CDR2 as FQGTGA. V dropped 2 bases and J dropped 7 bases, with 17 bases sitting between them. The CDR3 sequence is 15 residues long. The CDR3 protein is CASSLAPTGTHEAFF. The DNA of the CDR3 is TGTGCCAGCAGCTTAGCTCCCACAGGGACGCATGAAGCTTTCTTT.

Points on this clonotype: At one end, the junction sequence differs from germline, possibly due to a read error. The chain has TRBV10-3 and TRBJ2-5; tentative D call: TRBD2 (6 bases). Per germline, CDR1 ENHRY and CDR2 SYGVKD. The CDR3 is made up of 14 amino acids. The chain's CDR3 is CAKSAGPGQGTQYF. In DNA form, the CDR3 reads TGTGCCAAGAGCGCGGGGCCTGGCCAAGGGACCCAGTACTTC.

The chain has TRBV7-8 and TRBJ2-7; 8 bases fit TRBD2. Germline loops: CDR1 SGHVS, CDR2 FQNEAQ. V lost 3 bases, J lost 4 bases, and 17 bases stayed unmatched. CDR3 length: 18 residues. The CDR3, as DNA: TGTGCCAGCAGCTTTGCGGGAGGTCCCGATGCGCAGTATTACGAGCAGTACGTC. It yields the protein CASSFAGGPDAQYYEQYV.

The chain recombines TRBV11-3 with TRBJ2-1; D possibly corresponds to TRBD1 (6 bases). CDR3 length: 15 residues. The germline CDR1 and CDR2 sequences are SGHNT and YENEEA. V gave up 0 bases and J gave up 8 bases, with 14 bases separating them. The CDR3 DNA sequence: TGTGCCAGCAGCTTAGATCTGACAGGCGCGGATGAGCAGTTCTTC. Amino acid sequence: CASSLDLTGADEQFF.

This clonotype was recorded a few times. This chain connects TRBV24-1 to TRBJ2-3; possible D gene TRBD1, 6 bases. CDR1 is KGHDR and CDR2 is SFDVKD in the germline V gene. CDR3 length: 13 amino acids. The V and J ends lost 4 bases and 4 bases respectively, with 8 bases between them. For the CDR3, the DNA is TGTGCCACCAGTGACTGGACAGCAGATACGCAGTATTTT. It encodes CATSDWTADTQYF.

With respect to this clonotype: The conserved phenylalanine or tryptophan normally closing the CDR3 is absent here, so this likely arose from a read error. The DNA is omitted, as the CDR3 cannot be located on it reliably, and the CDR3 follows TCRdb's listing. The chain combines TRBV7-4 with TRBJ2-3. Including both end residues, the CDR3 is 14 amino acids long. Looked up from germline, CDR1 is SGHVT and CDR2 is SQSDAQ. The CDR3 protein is CASSVVGASSTSDL.

The CDR3 loop is CASSTGGQVNLAEQYV. The CDR3 region has the DNA TGTGCCAGCAGCACAGGGGGACAAGTGAACCTGGCCGAGCAGTACGTC. The chain has TRBV11-3 and TRBJ2-7; 8 bases line up with TRBD1. The ends lost 5 bases at V and 6 bases at J; junction bases unmatched: 15. The V gene's germline CDR1 is SGHNT and CDR2 YENEEA. The CDR3 extends over 16 amino acids.

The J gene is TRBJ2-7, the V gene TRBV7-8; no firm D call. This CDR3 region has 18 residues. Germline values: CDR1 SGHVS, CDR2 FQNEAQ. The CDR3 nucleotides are TGCGCCAGCAGCCAAGGCCTTGCAGGTACATACACTTCCTACGAGCAGTACGTC. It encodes CASSQGLAGTYTSYEQYV.